Below, one TCR beta chain is given with its context. Through a sample-barcoded 5' primer and a J-beta primer mix, a second PCR was run for about 6 to 11 cycles. TCRdb ran MiXCR on the 5' RACE reads and lists one entry per CDR3 protein. The sample contains 1.4 million or so distinct CDR3 sequences, 42% of which appear only once. Healthy Caucasians from Russia aged about 6 to 90 served as donors. Each donor had approximately 10 milliliters of peripheral blood drawn. This sample was taken from a study of blood T cells in healthy people across ages. Germline V gives CDR1 MGHDK, CDR2 SYGVNS. V lost 3 bases, J lost 5 bases, and 11 bases lay in between. CDR3 size: 15 residues.

This clonotype originated in a woman younger than 30 in good health. The chain carries TRBV25-1 and TRBJ1-6; D might be TRBD1 (6 bases). The sequenced sample consisted of blood. This CDR3 reads CASSEVRGNNSPLHF. CDR3 DNA sequence: TGTGCCAGCAGTGAGGTCAGGGGAAATAATTCACCCCTCCACTTT.